This TCR beta chain was found in a study of blood T cell repertoires in COVID-19. On the study more broadly: Italy, Spain and the United States were the sources of the convalescent and acute COVID-19 samples. Nucleic acid was either cDNA or gDNA, and it came from T cells, B-cell-depleted T cells, or PBMCs.

As handled by the study authors: Reference gene primer amplification yielded estimated nucleated cell counts. Clones were read by immunoSEQ multiplex PCR, and TCRdb kept only the in-frame ones, dropping some. Clone size and the V and J calls come from that table; the DNA yielded D and trimming. This sample has 250,000 or so clones, with roughly 80% found just once. With 6 bases removed from V and 7 bases from J, the gap between germline ends came to 16 bases. The CDR3 consists of 14 residues. Germline V gives CDR1 MNHEY, CDR2 SMNVEV (reference sequence). The material sequenced was peripheral blood. This receptor was identified in a man at least 80 years old with acute or convalescent COVID-19. The V gene is TRBV27, the J gene TRBJ1-5, with D perhaps TRBD1 (6 bases). The CDR3 DNA sequence: TGTGCCAGCAGGAGAACAGGGTCTAGACAGCCCCAGCATTTT. Its protein is CASRRTGSRQPQHF.